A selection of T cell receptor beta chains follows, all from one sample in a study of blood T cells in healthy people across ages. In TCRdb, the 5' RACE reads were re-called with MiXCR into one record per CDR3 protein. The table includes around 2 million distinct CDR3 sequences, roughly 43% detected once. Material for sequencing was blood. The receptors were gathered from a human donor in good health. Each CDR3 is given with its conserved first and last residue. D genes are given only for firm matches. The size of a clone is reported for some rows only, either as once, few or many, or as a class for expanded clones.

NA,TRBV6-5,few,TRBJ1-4,CASSYLASTKKLFF,TGTGCCAGCAGTTACTTGGCCAGTACAAAAAAACTGTTTTTT
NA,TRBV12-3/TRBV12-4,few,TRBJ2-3,CASSPEEGDTQYF,TGTGCCAGCAGCCCGGAAGAGGGAGATACGCAGTATTTT
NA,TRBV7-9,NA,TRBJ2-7,CASSLDRWSGLSYEQYF,TGTGCCAGCAGCTTAGATCGGTGGTCAGGGTTATCCTACGAGCAGTACTTC
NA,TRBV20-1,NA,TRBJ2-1,CSARLATSSYNEQFF,TGCAGTGCTAGACTAGCGACGAGCTCCTACAATGAGCAGTTCTTC
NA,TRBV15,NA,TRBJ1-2,CATSQDIYGYTF,TGTGCCACCAGCCAAGACATCTATGGCTACACCTTC
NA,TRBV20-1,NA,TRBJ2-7,CSARDLGTPYEQYF,TGCAGTGCTAGAGATCTAGGGACACCTTACGAGCAGTACTTC
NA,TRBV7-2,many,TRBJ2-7,CYGGECEQYF,TGTTATGGGGGTGAGTGCGAGCAGTACTTC
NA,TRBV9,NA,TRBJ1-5,CASSVGMGQPQHF,TGTGCCAGCAGCGTAGGTATGGGCCAGCCCCAGCATTTT
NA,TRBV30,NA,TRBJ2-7,CAYRTLGYEQYF,TGTGCCTACCGGACATTAGGCTACGAGCAGTACTTC
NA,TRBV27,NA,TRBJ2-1,CASSLSGEGESHNEQFF,TGTGCCAGCAGTTTGAGCGGGGAGGGGGAATCCCACAATGAGCAGTTCTTC
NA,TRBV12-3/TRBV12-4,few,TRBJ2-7,CASSFFGGAPSYEQYF,TGTGCCAGCAGTTTTTTTGGGGGTGCCCCTTCCTACGAGCAGTACTTC
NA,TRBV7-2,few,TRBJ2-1,CASSPRNFNEQFF,TGTGCCAGCAGCCCTCGTAATTTTAATGAGCAGTTCTTC
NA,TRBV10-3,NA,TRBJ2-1,CAISESFLSSSSYNEQFF,TGTGCCATCAGTGAGTCCTTCCTGTCATCGAGCTCCTACAATGAGCAGTTCTTC
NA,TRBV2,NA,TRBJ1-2,CASNGLYGYTF,TGTGCCAGCAACGGGCTCTATGGCTACACCTTC
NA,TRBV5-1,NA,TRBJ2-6,CASSLWGQGFSGANVLTF,TGCGCCAGCAGCTTGTGGGGTCAGGGTTTTTCTGGGGCCAACGTCCTGACTTTC
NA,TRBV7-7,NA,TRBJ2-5,CASSFNLMYQETQYF,TGTGCCAGCAGCTTTAATCTCATGTACCAAGAGACCCAGTACTTC
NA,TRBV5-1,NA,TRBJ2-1,CASSSKLEGGNEQFF,TGCGCCAGCAGCTCCAAGCTTGAGGGAGGCAATGAGCAGTTCTTC
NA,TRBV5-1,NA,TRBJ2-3,CASSLLQGFSGTDTQYF,TGCGCCAGCAGCTTGCTCCAAGGTTTTTCGGGGACAGATACGCAGTATTTT
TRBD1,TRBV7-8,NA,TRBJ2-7,CASSLVGTGPSSYEQYF,TGTGCCAGCAGCTTAGTGGGGACAGGGCCCAGCTCCTACGAGCAGTACTTC
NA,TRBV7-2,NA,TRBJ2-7,CASSYNTGMNSYEQYF,TGTGCCAGCAGCTACAATACCGGGATGAACTCCTACGAGCAGTACTTC
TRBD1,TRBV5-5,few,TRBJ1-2,CASSLAGQGRYGYTF,TGTGCCAGCAGCTTGGCCGGACAGGGGAGATATGGCTACACCTTC
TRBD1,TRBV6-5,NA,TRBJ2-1,CASSYSSRGPLTYNEQFF,TGTGCCAGCAGTTACTCGAGTAGGGGGCCATTAACCTACAATGAGCAGTTCTTC
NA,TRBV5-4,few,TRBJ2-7,CASSLGSGAEQYF,TGTGCCAGCAGCTTGGGATCGGGGGCCGAGCAGTACTTC
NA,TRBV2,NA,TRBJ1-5,CASAFEGGYSNQPQHF,TGTGCCAGCGCCTTCGAAGGAGGATATAGCAATCAGCCCCAGCATTTT
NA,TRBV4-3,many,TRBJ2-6,CASSQETGSGANVLTF,TGCGCCAGCAGCCAAGAGACCGGATCTGGGGCCAACGTCCTGACTTTC
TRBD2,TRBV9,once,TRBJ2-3,CASSVASGGAPDTQYF,TGTGCCAGCAGCGTAGCTAGCGGGGGGGCCCCGGATACGCAGTATTTT
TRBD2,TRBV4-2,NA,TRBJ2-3,CASSQDRGGSTDTQYF,TGTGCCAGCAGCCAGGACCGGGGGGGCAGCACAGATACGCAGTATTTT
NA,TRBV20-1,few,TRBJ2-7,CSGVDSSAYEQYF,TGCAGTGGGGTGGACAGCAGCGCCTACGAGCAGTACTTC
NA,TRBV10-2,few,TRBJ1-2,CASSLGELTTNYGYTF,TGCGCCAGCAGTCTAGGGGAGCTCACAACTAACTATGGCTACACCTTC
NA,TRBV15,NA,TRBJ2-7,CATSREVIAYEQYF,TGTGCCACCAGCAGAGAAGTGATTGCCTACGAGCAGTACTTC
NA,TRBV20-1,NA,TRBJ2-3,CSEAGLGTDTQYF,TGCAGTGAAGCAGGGTTGGGCACAGATACGCAGTATTTT
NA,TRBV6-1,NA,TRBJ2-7,CASANSGEQYF,TGTGCCAGCGCGAACTCGGGCGAGCAGTACTTC
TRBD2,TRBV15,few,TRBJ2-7,CATSRDFHGGGAYEQYF,TGTGCCACCAGCAGAGATTTCCACGGGGGAGGGGCCTACGAGCAGTACTTC
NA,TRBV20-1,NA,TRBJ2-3,CSASWVAVNTQYF,TGCAGTGCTAGTTGGGTAGCGGTTAATACGCAGTATTTT
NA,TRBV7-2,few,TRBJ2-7,CASSLPGRLYEQYF,TGTGCCAGCAGCTTGCCGGGACGCCTCTACGAGCAGTACTTC
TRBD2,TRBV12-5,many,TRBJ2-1,CASGLVVSRASGNNEQFF,TGTGCTAGTGGTTTGGTGGTTTCGAGGGCTAGCGGGAACAATGAGCAGTTCTTC
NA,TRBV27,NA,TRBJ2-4,CASSLGETGNIQYF,TGTGCCAGCAGTCTAGGTGAGACAGGAAACATTCAGTACTTC
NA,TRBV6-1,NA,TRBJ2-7,CASSPTGPFYDEQYF,TGTGCCAGCAGCCCGACAGGCCCTTTTTACGACGAGCAGTACTTC
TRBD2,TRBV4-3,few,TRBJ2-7,CASSQEIAGGSYEQYF,TGCGCCAGCAGCCAAGAAATAGCGGGGGGTTCCTACGAGCAGTACTTC
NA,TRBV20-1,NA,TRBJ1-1,CSAPYTEAFF,TGCAGTGCTCCCTACACTGAAGCTTTCTTT
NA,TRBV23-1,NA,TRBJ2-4,CASSPRGTAFNEQYF,TGCGCCAGCAGTCCGCGGGGGACAGCCTTCAATGAGCAGTACTTC
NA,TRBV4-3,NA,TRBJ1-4,CASSQVPDSLGEKLFF,TGCGCCAGCAGCCAAGTGCCGGACAGCCTGGGGGAAAAACTGTTTTTT
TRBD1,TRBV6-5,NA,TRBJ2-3,CASSRQGEDTQYF,TGTGCCAGCAGCCGACAGGGGGAAGATACGCAGTATTTT
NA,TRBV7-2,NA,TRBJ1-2,CATSRGGRSYGYTF,TGTGCTACAAGCAGAGGGGGTAGGAGCTATGGCTACACCTTC
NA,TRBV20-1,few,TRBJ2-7,CSAFSWDGPMEQYF,TGCAGTGCTTTTTCTTGGGACGGTCCTATGGAGCAGTACTTC
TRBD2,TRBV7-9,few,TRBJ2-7,CASSPRTSGGSYEQYF,TGTGCCAGCAGCCCGCGGACTAGCGGGGGCTCCTACGAGCAGTACTTC
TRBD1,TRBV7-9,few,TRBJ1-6,CASSSGQAEVLLHF,TGTGCCAGCAGCTCCGGACAGGCGGAGGTTCTCCTCCACTTT
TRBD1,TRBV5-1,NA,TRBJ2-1,CASSLGQGPSNEQFF,TGCGCCAGCAGCTTGGGACAGGGTCCGTCCAATGAGCAGTTCTTC
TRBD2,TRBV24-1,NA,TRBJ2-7,CATRDPSGYEQYF,TGTGCCACCAGGGATCCTAGCGGCTACGAGCAGTACTTC
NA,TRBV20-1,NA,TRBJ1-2,CSATSRVNYGYTF,TGCAGTGCTACTTCCAGGGTTAACTATGGCTACACCTTC
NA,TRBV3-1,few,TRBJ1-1,CASSQDPRDEAFF,TGTGCCAGCAGCCAAGATCCTCGGGATGAAGCTTTCTTT
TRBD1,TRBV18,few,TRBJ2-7,CASSPGTGGISYEQYF,TGTGCCAGCTCACCGGGAACAGGGGGCATCTCCTACGAGCAGTACTTC
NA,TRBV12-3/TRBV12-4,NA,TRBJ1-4,CASSLARGRSEKLFF,TGTGCCAGCAGTTTAGCGCGGGGTAGGAGTGAAAAACTGTTTTTT
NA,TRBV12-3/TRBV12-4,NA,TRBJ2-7,CASSPGLAVAYEQYF,TGTGCCAGCAGTCCGGGACTCGCGGTAGCCTACGAGCAGTACTTC
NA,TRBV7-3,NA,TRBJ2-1,CASSLTRNNEQFF,TGTGCCAGCAGTCTGACACGGAACAATGAGCAGTTCTTC
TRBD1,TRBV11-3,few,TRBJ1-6,CASSQTGGNSPLHF,TGTGCCAGCAGCCAGACAGGGGGCAATTCACCCCTCCACTTT
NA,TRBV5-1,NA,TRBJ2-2,CASSRNSRLNTGELFF,TGCGCCAGCAGCCGAAATTCCAGGCTTAACACCGGGGAGCTGTTTTTT